Listed below are T cell receptor beta chains from one sample, sequenced in a study of CD8 T cells in ankylosing spondylitis. One entry per CDR3 protein results from TCRdb running MiXCR on the 5' RACE reads. The sample holds around 53,000 distinct CDR3 sequences, about 7% seen once. The source material was blood, either unsorted or a sorted T cell fraction (not recorded which). These receptors came from a female donor with ankylosing spondylitis or in good health (not recorded which). Both conserved end residues are part of each CDR3. A D gene is named only where the DNA matches it firmly. Only part of the rows carry a size: once, few, many, or a class if the clone is expanded.

J gene,D gene,V gene,clone size,CDR3 protein,CDR3 DNA
TRBJ1-1,NA,TRBV7-9,NA,CAISPEPGFMNTEAFF,TGTGCCATCAGCCCTGAACCGGGATTCATGAACACTGAAGCTTTCTTT
TRBJ2-4,TRBD1,TRBV20-1,many,CSARDPGTGRAKNIQYF,TGCAGTGCTAGAGATCCGGGGACAGGGAGAGCCAAAAACATTCAGTACTTC
TRBJ2-4,NA,TRBV5-1,many,CASSLEAVPPKNIQYF,TGCGCCAGCAGCTTAGAAGCCGTTCCGCCCAAAAACATTCAGTACTTC
TRBJ1-5,NA,TRBV27,many,CASSLVPAGFGSNQPQHF,TGTGCCAGCAGTTTAGTACCAGCCGGTTTCGGTAGCAATCAGCCCCAGCATTTT
TRBJ2-1,NA,TRBV7-8,many,CASSLRGGRQVGYNEQFF,TGTGCCAGCAGCTTGAGGGGCGGACGACAGGTCGGTTACAATGAGCAGTTCTTC
TRBJ2-5,NA,TRBV5-1,many,CASSFQGIQETQYF,TGCGCCAGCAGCTTCCAGGGGATACAAGAGACCCAGTACTTC
TRBJ2-6,NA,TRBV5-1,many,CASSGVGSGANVLTF,TGCGCCAGCAGCGGGGTGGGCTCTGGGGCCAACGTCCTGACTTTC
TRBJ2-3,TRBD1,TRBV6-5,many,CASSYSTGTGSDTQYF,TGTGCCAGCAGTTACTCGACCGGGACAGGGTCAGATACGCAGTATTTT
TRBJ1-5,TRBD1,TRBV7-6,many,CASSLVSGGGNITQPQHF,TGTGCCAGCAGCTTAGTCTCAGGGGGAGGCAATATCACTCAGCCCCAGCATTTT
TRBJ2-2,NA,TRBV20-1,NA,CSARESGTNTGELFF,TGCAGTGCTAGAGAGTCAGGAACTAACACCGGGGAGCTGTTTTTT
TRBJ2-5,NA,TRBV5-1,many,CASSLTFNRIGMETQYF,TGCGCCAGCAGCCTCACCTTCAACAGGATTGGTATGGAGACCCAGTACTTC
TRBJ1-4,NA,TRBV12-3/TRBV12-4,many,CASTQRGGSEKLFF,TGTGCCAGCACCCAAAGGGGGGGCAGTGAAAAACTGTTTTTT
TRBJ1-4,TRBD1,TRBV12-3/TRBV12-4,few,CASSPSRGKTTNEKLFF,TGTGCCAGCAGTCCATCCAGGGGGAAGACAACTAATGAAAAACTGTTTTTT
TRBJ1-2,NA,TRBV12-3/TRBV12-4,many,CASSPSIPRANYGYTF,TGTGCCAGCAGTCCCTCGATCCCGCGGGCTAACTATGGCTACACCTTC
TRBJ1-1,NA,TRBV5-1,many,CASSLAWLNTEAFF,TGCGCCAGCAGCTTGGCCTGGCTGAACACTGAAGCTTTCTTT
TRBJ2-2,NA,TRBV29-1,many,CSGGFRDTGELFF,TGCAGCGGGGGCTTTAGGGACACCGGGGAGCTGTTTTTT
TRBJ2-3,NA,TRBV2,many,CASRVADTQYF,TGTGCCAGCAGGGTTGCAGATACGCAGTATTTT
TRBJ2-5,TRBD1,TRBV12-3/TRBV12-4,many,CASSFRDRGETQYF,TGTGCCAGCAGTTTCCGGGACAGGGGAGAGACCCAGTACTTC
TRBJ1-3,NA,TRBV5-5,many,CASSFRDILGNTIYF,TGTGCCAGCAGCTTCCGGGACATCCTTGGAAACACCATATATTTT
TRBJ1-2,TRBD1,TRBV10-3,NA,CAIFGQDLYGYTF,TGTGCCATTTTTGGACAGGACCTCTATGGCTACACCTTC
TRBJ1-2,NA,TRBV5-1,many,CASSIGGPNYGYTF,TGCGCCAGCAGCATAGGGGGGCCTAACTATGGCTACACCTTC
TRBJ1-4,NA,TRBV9,many,CASSVRDGLYNEKLFF,TGTGCCAGCAGCGTAAGGGACGGACTTTATAATGAAAAACTGTTTTTT
TRBJ2-1,NA,TRBV25-1,many,CASSAVTSSSYNEQFF,TGTGCCAGCAGTGCCGTGACGTCCAGCTCCTACAATGAGCAGTTCTTC
TRBJ1-4,TRBD1,TRBV20-1,many,CSARDWDRRNEKLFF,TGCAGTGCTAGAGATTGGGACAGAAGAAATGAAAAACTGTTTTTT
TRBJ2-3,TRBD1,TRBV5-1,many,CASSLRQGTDTQYF,TGCGCCAGCAGCTTGAGACAGGGAACAGATACGCAGTATTTT
TRBJ1-2,TRBD1,TRBV20-1,many,CSAINPSRDRGYGYTF,TGCAGTGCTATAAACCCCTCCAGGGACAGGGGATATGGCTACACCTTC
TRBJ2-6,NA,TRBV30,NA,CAWSRGRSRAGANVLTF,TGTGCCTGGAGTCGGGGTCGAAGTAGAGCTGGGGCCAACGTCCTGACTTTC
TRBJ1-1,TRBD1,TRBV5-1,many,CASSLGTGTAYMNTEAFF,TGCGCCAGCAGCTTGGGCACCGGGACAGCGTACATGAACACTGAAGCTTTCTTT
TRBJ2-2,NA,TRBV7-6,many,CASSPQSGGYGELFF,TGTGCCAGCAGCCCACAGAGTGGGGGGTACGGGGAGCTGTTTTTT
TRBJ2-3,NA,TRBV3-1,many,CASTSLGDTQYF,TGTGCCAGCACGTCCCTGGGAGATACGCAGTATTTT
TRBJ1-6,NA,TRBV19,many,CASNTGGLSSYNSPLHF,TGTGCCAGTAATACGGGGGGCCTAAGCTCCTATAATTCACCCCTCCACTTT
TRBJ2-5,NA,TRBV25-1,many,CASSVGYNLGGVQETQYF,TGTGCCAGCAGTGTAGGGTACAATTTGGGCGGGGTTCAAGAGACCCAGTACTTC
TRBJ1-1,NA,TRBV11-2,many,CASSSTGSYTEAFF,TGTGCCAGCAGCTCTACAGGGTCCTACACTGAAGCTTTCTTT
TRBJ2-1,NA,TRBV20-1,many,CSAYRDIDNEQFF,TGCAGTGCTTACCGGGACATTGACAATGAGCAGTTCTTC
TRBJ2-4,NA,TRBV9,many,CASSVESGGQLAKNIQYF,TGTGCCAGCAGCGTAGAATCGGGGGGCCAACTTGCCAAAAACATTCAGTACTTC
TRBJ1-1,NA,TRBV5-1,many,CASSSPRASGTEAFF,TGCGCCAGCAGCTCCCCCCGGGCCTCGGGCACTGAAGCTTTCTTT
TRBJ1-3,TRBD1,TRBV5-5,many,CASSRTGSGNTIYF,TGTGCCAGCAGCAGGACAGGGTCTGGAAACACCATATATTTT
TRBJ2-3,NA,TRBV5-6,many,CASSLGTDSTDTQYF,TGTGCCAGCAGCTTGGGGACGGACAGCACAGATACGCAGTATTTT
TRBJ2-2,TRBD1,TRBV7-8,many,CASSLTGRTGELFF,TGTGCCAGCAGCTTGACAGGGCGGACCGGGGAGCTGTTTTTT
TRBJ2-2,NA,TRBV7-8,many,CASSLAMGTGELFF,TGTGCCAGCAGCTTAGCGATGGGCACCGGGGAGCTGTTTTTT
TRBJ2-3,TRBD2,TRBV6-2/TRBV6-3,NA,CASSRGTSGTDTQYF,TGTGCCAGCAGTAGGGGAACTAGCGGAACAGATACGCAGTATTTT
TRBJ2-1,NA,TRBV3-1,few,CASSQVSGESYNEQFF,TGTGCCAGCAGCCAAGTTTCAGGGGAGTCCTACAATGAGCAGTTCTTC
TRBJ2-1,TRBD1,TRBV6-1,many,CASSDTGQVSYNEQFF,TGTGCCAGCAGTGACACGGGACAGGTCTCCTACAATGAGCAGTTCTTC
TRBJ2-1,NA,TRBV5-4,many,CASSGRMLDPIEQFF,TGTGCCAGCAGCGGACGAATGCTAGACCCGATTGAGCAGTTCTTC
TRBJ2-1,NA,TRBV4-1,many,CASSQDDLISYNEQFF,TGCGCCAGCAGCCAAGATGACTTGATCTCCTACAATGAGCAGTTCTTC
TRBJ1-1,TRBD1,TRBV27,many,CASLPLGQGWAEAFF,TGTGCCTCACTCCCGCTCGGACAGGGCTGGGCTGAAGCTTTCTTT
TRBJ2-3,TRBD2,TRBV27,many,CASSPLAGARIPTQYF,TGTGCCAGCAGTCCTCTAGCGGGGGCTAGAATTCCAACGCAGTATTTT
TRBJ2-1,TRBD2,TRBV5-1,many,CASSYIAGRSYNEQFF,TGCGCCAGCAGCTACATAGCGGGGAGGTCCTACAATGAGCAGTTCTTC
TRBJ1-6,NA,TRBV12-3/TRBV12-4,few,CASSFRVGSIHSPLHF,TGTGCCAGCAGTTTTAGGGTGGGAAGTATCCATTCACCCCTCCACTTT
TRBJ2-1,TRBD2,TRBV7-2,NA,CASSLSGAGADEQFF,TGTGCCAGCAGCTTAAGCGGGGCTGGGGCCGATGAGCAGTTCTTC
TRBJ2-5,NA,TRBV4-1,NA,CASSQAPGETQYF,TGCGCCAGCAGCCAAGCTCCAGGAGAGACCCAGTACTTC
TRBJ1-2,TRBD1,TRBV12-3/TRBV12-4,many,CASSPRDRAGGYTF,TGTGCCAGCAGTCCCCGGGACAGGGCGGGTGGCTACACCTTC
TRBJ1-4,TRBD1,TRBV2,many,CASSEGVYGPGQGDEKLFF,TGTGCCAGCAGTGAAGGCGTTTACGGACCGGGACAGGGGGATGAAAAACTGTTTTTT
TRBJ2-2,TRBD1,TRBV3-1,many,CASSQDRGSLTGELFF,TGTGCCAGCAGCCAAGACAGGGGGTCCCTTACCGGGGAGCTGTTTTTT
TRBJ1-1,TRBD1,TRBV12-3/TRBV12-4,many,CASSTGGRTEAFF,TGTGCCAGCAGCACAGGGGGGAGGACTGAAGCTTTCTTT
TRBJ2-2,NA,TRBV10-3,many,CAITKSSLNTGELFF,TGTGCCATCACCAAATCTTCCCTGAACACCGGGGAGCTGTTTTTT